This TCR beta chain was retrieved from a study of CD8 T cells in ankylosing spondylitis. TCR beta libraries were made by quantitative 5'-RACE with molecular barcodes. TCRdb called the 5' RACE reads again in MiXCR, with one record for every CDR3 protein. The table includes 250,000 or so distinct CDR3 sequences, roughly a tenth detected once. This clonotype has a count of ten or more. Germline assignment: CDR1 MGHRA and CDR2 YSYEKL. This CDR3 has 13 amino acids. Trimming removed 0 bases at V and 9 bases at J, with 9 bases between. This receptor was identified in a male donor with ankylosing spondylitis or in good health (not recorded which). V gene TRBV4-1 combines with J gene TRBJ1-5, with D uncertain. Sequencing was done on a sample of blood, either unsorted or a sorted T cell fraction (not recorded which). DNA of the CDR3: TGCGCCAGCAGCCAAGAACAGAAGCTGCCCCAGCATTTT. Translating gives CASSQEQKLPQHF.